These 23 T cell receptor beta chains came from one sample sequenced in a study of blood T cells in healthy people across ages. Primers used in a second PCR of about 6 to 11 cycles were a sample-barcoded 5' primer and a J-beta primer mix. TCRdb itself ran the 5' RACE reads through MiXCR, one entry per CDR3 protein. This sample has roughly 1.7 million distinct CDR3 sequences, with about 35% found just once. Specimen: blood. These receptors all stem from a woman aged 25 to 39 in good health.

The chain employs TRBV24-1 and TRBJ2-7; a possible D gene is TRBD2 (6 bases). The ends were cut back, 4 bases at V and 7 bases at J, with 25 bases in the middle. The CDR3 has 17 amino acids. Germline CDR1 is KGHDR and CDR2 is SFDVKD. This CDR3 reads CATSEGGKVQWKSEQYF. CDR3 DNA: TGTGCCACCAGTGAGGGGGGAAAAGTCCAGTGGAAGTCGGAGCAGTACTTC.

A single count supports this clonotype. V and J are TRBV27 and TRBJ2-5, with 10 bases that match TRBD2. This CDR3 has 16 residues. Germline CDR1 MNHEY, CDR2 SMNVEV (reference sequence). J was trimmed by 0 bases and V by 5 bases; bases with no gene match: 6. In DNA, the CDR3 is TGTGCCAGCAGTCAAAGCGGGAGGGCCGACCAAGAGACCCAGTACTTC. It codes for CASSQSGRADQETQYF.

The chain recombines TRBV15 with TRBJ2-5, with a weak D call TRBD2 (6 bases). With 0 bases removed from V and 1 base from J, the gap between germline ends came to 9 bases. CDR3 length: 15 residues. Germline assignment: CDR1 LNHNV and CDR2 YYDKDF (reference sequence). This CDR3 is CATSRERTIQETQYF. The DNA for the CDR3 is TGTGCCACCAGCAGAGAAAGGACTATCCAAGAGACCCAGTACTTC.

Only a few counts were recorded for this clonotype. The V gene is TRBV10-3, the J gene TRBJ1-4; D may be TRBD1 (6 bases). Germline V lookup: CDR1 ENHRY, CDR2 SYGVKD. Trimming took off 2 bases at V and 7 bases at J, with 14 bases between the two ends. The CDR3 contains 15 residues. Here the CDR3 reads CAISEGWGPGEKLFF. CDR3 nucleotides: TGTGCCATCAGTGAGGGATGGGGGCCAGGTGAAAAACTGTTTTTT.

This clonotype occurred a few times. The genes are TRBV28 and TRBJ2-1; TRBD2 agrees at 7 bases. Germline loops: CDR1 MDHEN, CDR2 SYDVKM. The CDR3 consists of 12 residues. The V segment lost 1 base and the J segment 15 bases; nucleotides outside the gene matches: 6. CDR3 DNA: TGTGCCAGCAGTTTATTAGGCGGGGAGGGGTTCTTC. This translates into CASSLLGGEGFF.

V is TRBV14 and J is TRBJ2-2, with D unresolved. The ends were cut back, 1 base at V and 1 base at J, with 7 bases in the middle. The CDR3 contains 15 residues. In germline, CDR1 is SGHDN, CDR2 FVKESK. In DNA form, the CDR3 reads TGTGCCAGCAGCCAAGTACCCGGGAACACCGGGGAGCTGTTTTTT. This sequence encodes CASSQVPGNTGELFF.

This clonotype was detected only a few times. V usage is TRBV20-1 and J usage is TRBJ1-4, with a possible D match to TRBD1 (6 bases). From germline, CDR1 is DFQATT and CDR2 SNEGSKA (reference sequence). The germline V and J ends were trimmed by 6 bases and 8 bases, with 16 bases remaining between them. The CDR3 is 13 amino acids. The CDR3 DNA follows: TGCAGTGCGCGAGTGGGGGCTGGGGAAAAACTGTTTTTT. Its protein product is CSARVGAGEKLFF.

This chain links TRBV6-2 or TRBV6-3 with TRBJ1-1; unclear D gene. With 7 bases removed from V and 4 bases from J, the gap between germline ends came to 10 bases. CDR1 is MNHEY, CDR2 SVGEGT, per germline. The CDR3 has 12 residues. CDR3 nucleotides: TGTGCCAGCACCTTACGCGGCACTGAAGCTTTCTTT. As protein: CASTLRGTEAFF.

This clonotype was recorded many times. The V call is TRBV20-1, the J call TRBJ2-5; 7 bases are shared with TRBD1. Germline V gene sequence: CDR1 DFQATT, CDR2 SNEGSKA (reference sequence). The junction had 10 bases not matched to a gene; V was cut back by 5 bases and J by 4 bases. This CDR3 comprises 14 residues. This chain's CDR3 is CSAPQQGFRETQYF. The CDR3 DNA follows: TGCAGTGCTCCTCAACAGGGGTTTAGAGAGACCCAGTACTTC.

This chain uses TRBV4-1 with TRBJ2-7; the match to TRBD2 covers 9 bases. The V segment lost 4 bases and the J segment 4 bases; nucleotides outside the gene matches: 8. The CDR3 consists of 15 residues. Germline V gives CDR1 MGHRA, CDR2 YSYEKL. CDR3 amino acids: CASSLIAGVGYEQYF. The CDR3 nucleotides read TGCGCCAGCAGCCTAATAGCGGGAGTAGGTTACGAGCAGTACTTC.

This chain uses TRBV2 with TRBJ2-7, with 9 bases that match TRBD1. This CDR3 spans 14 amino acids. Germline CDR1 SNHLY, CDR2 FYNNEI. V shed 4 bases and J 3 bases; nucleotides not matched to a gene: 4. The CDR3 loop is CASSAPTGGYEQYF. The CDR3 region has the DNA TGTGCCAGCAGTGCCCCGACAGGGGGCTACGAGCAGTACTTC.

This chain joins TRBV20-1 and TRBJ2-3; D perhaps matches TRBD2 (5 bases). CDR3 size: 12 residues. The germline V and J ends were trimmed by 6 bases and 4 bases, with 11 bases remaining between them. CDR1 is DFQATT, CDR2 SNEGSKA, per germline (reference sequence). The CDR3: CSAPPGADTQYF. The CDR3 DNA reads as TGCAGTGCGCCCCCCGGGGCAGATACGCAGTATTTT.

This clonotype was counted only a few times. CDR3 sequence: CASSLAGTSGEKTQYF. The CDR3 nucleotides read TGCGCCAGCAGCTTGGCCGGGACTAGCGGGGAAAAGACCCAGTACTTC. The V call is TRBV5-1, the J call TRBJ2-5; 13 bases line up with TRBD2. This CDR3 region has 16 residues. V lost 0 bases, J lost 6 bases, and 5 bases stayed unmatched. CDR1 is SGHRS, CDR2 YFSETQ, per germline.

The J gene is TRBJ2-5, the V gene TRBV21-1. TRBV21-1 constitutes a pseudogene. This CDR3 has 14 residues. The CDR3 sequence: CASPRSVTQETQYF. In DNA form, the CDR3 reads TGTGCCAGCCCGAGGTCGGTGACTCAAGAGACCCAGTACTTC.

This clonotype was seen ten or more times. V usage is TRBV29-1 and J usage is TRBJ2-1, with TRBD2 matching over 11 bases. V was clipped by 7 bases and J by 7 bases; unmatched bases: 12. Germline CDR1 SQVTM, CDR2 ANQGSEA. The CDR3 has 15 residues. This CDR3 is CSGLELAGVGNEQFF. CDR3 DNA: TGCAGCGGACTGGAACTAGCGGGAGTGGGGAATGAGCAGTTCTTC.

The chain employs TRBV2 and TRBJ2-3, with D possibly being TRBD1 (6 bases). CDR1 is SNHLY, CDR2 FYNNEI, per germline. Trimming left V 6 bases short and J 3 bases short, with 19 bases between. The CDR3 consists of 16 residues. CDR3 amino acids: CASSVGTGIGTDTQYF. For the CDR3, the DNA is TGTGCCAGCAGCGTAGGAACAGGGATAGGTACAGATACGCAGTATTTT.

This rearrangement joins TRBV3-1 to TRBJ2-7; D might be TRBD1 or TRBD2, each matching 5 bases. Trimming shortened V by 8 bases and J by 5 bases, and 16 bases separated the two germline ends. Germline V lookup: CDR1 LGHDT, CDR2 YNNKEL (reference sequence). The CDR3 length is 13 residues. Here the CDR3 DNA reads TGTGCCAGCGGGACCGGGGTAGTCCACGAGCAGTACTTC. It is translated as CASGTGVVHEQYF.

The chain couples TRBV18 to TRBJ2-7; the D gene is possibly TRBD1 (6 bases). V lost 1 base and J 6 bases, leaving 10 bases between the germline ends. The CDR3 has 13 residues. From germline, CDR1 is KGHSH and CDR2 LQKENI. The CDR3 DNA is TGTGCCAGCTCACCACTTGACAGGAGCGAGCAGTACTTC. It specifies CASSPLDRSEQYF.

The chain joins TRBV5-1 to TRBJ2-5; TRBD2 matches at 13 bases. Trimming removed 4 bases from V and 2 bases from J; junction bases left unmatched: 8. There are 17 residues in the CDR3. In germline, CDR1 is SGHRS, CDR2 YFSETQ. As DNA, the CDR3 is TGCGCCAGCAGCCGTACCTCGGGACTAGCGGGACAAGAGACCCAGTACTTC. Translating gives CASSRTSGLAGQETQYF.

The table lists this clonotype with a few counts. The chain links TRBV20-1 to TRBJ1-5; D is uncertain. CDR3 length: 13 amino acids. Germline CDR1 reads DFQATT; CDR2 reads SNEGSKA (reference sequence). Deletions cut 0 bases from V and 7 bases from J, with 10 bases between. CDR3 loop: CSARDSDWQPQHF. CDR3 in DNA: TGCAGTGCTAGAGATTCGGACTGGCAGCCCCAGCATTTT.

CDR3 DNA sequence: TGCAGTGCTCGGGACTTCACCACCGGGGAGCTGTTTTTT. This gives the protein CSARDFTTGELFF. The chain couples TRBV20-1 to TRBJ2-2, with D possibly TRBD2 on 6 matching bases. The CDR3 runs 13 residues. The ends were cut back, 5 bases at V and 4 bases at J, with 11 bases in the middle. In germline, CDR1 is DFQATT, CDR2 SNEGSKA (reference sequence).

This chain connects TRBV2 to TRBJ2-5; 8 positions match TRBD2. With 8 bases clipped from V and 5 bases from J, the junction kept 16 bases outside the gene matches. Germline V gene lookup returns CDR1 SNHLY and CDR2 FYNNEI. The length of the CDR3 is 16 residues. The CDR3 DNA follows: TGTGCCAGCCCCTTAGGGGGGCGGGAGGTCGAGGAGACCCAGTACTTC. It encodes CASPLGGREVEETQYF.

This clonotype has at least ten counts. This chain joins TRBV9 and TRBJ1-2; 8 bases align to TRBD1. Germline-derived CDR1 and CDR2 are SGDLS and YYNGEE. V was pared by 5 bases and J by 3 bases, with 12 bases of the junction left unmatched. The CDR3 sequence is 16 residues long. The CDR3 protein is CASSGAGGTSDYGYTF. CDR3 bases: TGTGCCAGCAGTGGGGCAGGGGGCACATCTGACTATGGCTACACCTTC.